These 21 T cell receptor beta chains were all obtained from the same sample, sequenced in a study of post-analysis software for immune sequencing data. Notes on the study in general: About five TRBV segments, including TRBV5-6, TRBV5-1 and TRBV20-1, were more frequent in patients than controls.

Built from TCR beta cDNA, the libraries had unique molecular identifiers in them. TCRdb recomputed calls from the PCR reads with MiXCR, one row per CDR3 protein. The sample shows roughly 670,000 distinct CDR3 sequences, approximately 59% of them seen only once. These TCRs' antigens remain unknown. Sequencing was done on a sample of blood. Receptors originate from a girl aged 2-10 years with multiple sclerosis.

This clonotype was seen a few times. The V gene is TRBV29-1, the J gene TRBJ1-2, with D possibly matching TRBD1 (6 bases). V shed 6 bases and J shed 3 bases, with 11 bases lying between them. The CDR3 loop spans 12 amino acids. CDR1 and CDR2 from the germline V gene are SQVTM and ANQGSEA. The CDR3: CSVAGQHYGYTF. In DNA, the CDR3 is TGCAGCGTCGCCGGACAGCACTATGGCTACACCTTC.

This clonotype was observed a few times. The chain recombines TRBV5-4 with TRBJ2-5, with D possibly being TRBD2 (5 bases). The CDR3 totals 15 residues. The V end lost 0 bases, the J end lost 2 bases, and 11 bases lay between the germline ends. CDR1 and CDR2 (germline): SGHNT, YYREEE (reference sequence). This CDR3 is CASSLASGGQETQYF. In DNA form, the CDR3 reads TGTGCCAGCAGCTTGGCTTCGGGCGGGCAAGAGACCCAGTACTTC. Using reference TRBV5-4 and TRBJ2-5 for the parts outside the CDR3, the full variable domain is ETGVTQSPTHLIKTRGQQVTLRCSSQSGHNTVSWYQQALGQGPQFIFQYYREEENGRGNFPPRFSGLQFPNYSSELNVNALELDDSALYLCASSLASGGQETQYFGPGTRLLVL.

Points on this clonotype: The germline gene is not matched at one end of the junction; a read error may be the cause. The chain employs TRBV24-1 and TRBJ2-1, with unresolved D. Looked up from germline, CDR1 is KGHDR and CDR2 is SFDVKD. This CDR3 contains 11 residues. DNA of the CDR3: TGTGCCACTAGTGATTTATATGAGCAGTTCTTC. Protein product: CATSDLYEQFF.

The J gene is TRBJ2-5, the V gene TRBV20-1; D perhaps matches TRBD2 (5 bases). This CDR3 is built from 15 residues. Germline CDR1 is DFQATT and CDR2 is SNEGSKA (reference sequence). Trimming pared 5 bases from V and 4 bases from J, leaving 20 bases between. The CDR3: CSARRTEGRAETQYF. CDR3 bases: TGCAGTGCTCGGCGGACTGAGGGCCGCGCAGAGACCCAGTACTTC.

This clonotype has just a few counts. The chain joins TRBV6-2 or TRBV6-3 to TRBJ2-7; 9 nucleotides line up with TRBD2. Germline CDR1 is MNHEY and CDR2 is SVGEGT. The CDR3 has 14 amino acids. The ends lost 3 bases at V and 5 bases at J; junction bases unmatched: 5. CDR3: CASSYASGDNEQYF. The CDR3 DNA follows: TGTGCCAGCAGTTATGCTAGCGGGGACAACGAGCAGTACTTC.

The J gene is TRBJ2-1, the V gene TRBV5-4; TRBD1 agrees at 7 bases. This CDR3 comprises 15 residues. Per germline, CDR1 SGHNT and CDR2 YYREEE (reference sequence). Unmatched junction bases numbered 7, after V lost 6 bases and J lost 1 base. CDR3 nucleotides: TGTGCCAGCACCCGAGGACAGGAGTCCTACAATGAGCAGTTCTTC. This codes for CASTRGQESYNEQFF.

V usage is TRBV6-5 and J usage is TRBJ2-5; 8 positions agree with TRBD1. This CDR3 contains 17 residues. The V gene end was trimmed by 0 bases and the J gene end by 11 bases; junction bases not matched to a gene: 17. Germline loops: CDR1 MNHEY, CDR2 SVGAGI. The CDR3 reads CASSYSPDRVVPNEQYF. DNA of the CDR3: TGTGCCAGCAGTTACTCCCCGGACAGGGTAGTACCCAATGAGCAGTACTTC.

This clonotype occurred once. The chain recombines TRBV7-2 with TRBJ1-2, with D unresolved. CDR1 and CDR2 from the germline V gene are SGHTA and FQGNSA. Deletions cut 4 bases from V and 2 bases from J, with 20 bases between. The CDR3 sequence is 17 residues long. The CDR3 DNA sequence: TGTGCCAGCAGCTCCCCCACCGGAGGGAACCAAAACTATGGCTACACCTTC. Its translation: CASSSPTGGNQNYGYTF.

The rearrangement joins TRBV9 to TRBJ2-3; the D gene is possibly TRBD1 (5 bases). The CDR3 consists of 17 residues. Germline V gene data show CDR1 as SGDLS and CDR2 as YYNGEE. Between the trimmed V and J ends, which lost 0 bases and 1 base, there was a span of 15 bases. The CDR3 spells CASSVDLGQGRTDTQYF. The CDR3 DNA sequence: TGTGCCAGCAGCGTAGACTTGGGGCAAGGCCGCACAGATACGCAGTATTTT.

V usage is TRBV20-1 and J usage is TRBJ2-4; D is ambiguous. The germline V gene has CDR1 DFQATT and CDR2 SNEGSKA (reference sequence). V shed 1 base and J shed 2 bases, with 12 bases lying between them. This CDR3 is 15 amino acids long. CDR3 nucleotides: TGCAGTGCTAGAGGGTTGAGTGACCCCAAAAACATTCAGTACTTC. Residues: CSARGLSDPKNIQYF.

The chain links TRBV7-9 to TRBJ2-3; 9 nucleotides match TRBD1. Germline V lookup: CDR1 SEHNR, CDR2 FQNEAQ (reference sequence). The ends lost 5 bases at V and 3 bases at J; junction bases unmatched: 9. The CDR3 runs 16 residues. CDR3 sequence reads: CASSPGQGKGTDTQYF. In DNA form, the CDR3 reads TGTGCCAGCAGCCCCGGACAGGGGAAGGGAACAGATACGCAGTATTTT.

J is TRBJ1-5 and V is TRBV6-1; tentative D call: TRBD1 (5 bases). Trimming took off 6 bases at V and 9 bases at J, with 27 bases between the two ends. Germline CDR1 reads MNHNS; CDR2 reads SASEGT. CDR3 size: 17 residues. The CDR3 nucleotides read TGTGCCAGCAGCCCAGTGGCGGGACCCGGGCATGGAGGGCCCCAGCATTTT. This gives the protein CASSPVAGPGHGGPQHF.

This clonotype was observed a single time. The J gene is TRBJ2-1, the V gene TRBV6-5; D uncertain. The CDR3 has 12 amino acids. Per the germline V gene, CDR1 is MNHEY and CDR2 is SVGAGI. V was pared by 6 bases and J by 9 bases, with 12 bases between. The CDR3 region has the DNA TGTGCCAGCAGGTTGAGAATCGGTGAGCAGTTCTTC. It codes for CASRLRIGEQFF.

V usage is TRBV29-1 and J usage is TRBJ1-1, with TRBD1 matching 7 bases. In germline, CDR1 is SQVTM, CDR2 ANQGSEA. V was clipped by 6 bases and J by 2 bases; unmatched bases: 6. The CDR3 is made up of 13 amino acids. CDR3 protein: CSVRQGENTEAFF. CDR3 in DNA: TGCAGCGTCCGACAGGGAGAAAACACTGAAGCTTTCTTT. Supplemented by reference TRBV29-1 and TRBJ1-1, the full variable domain reads SAVISQKPSRDICQRGTSLTIQCQVDSQVTMMFWYRQQPGQSLTLIATANQGSEATYESGFVIDKFPISRPNLTFSTLTVSNMSPEDSSIYLCSVRQGENTEAFFGQGTRLTVV.

The chain has TRBV30 and TRBJ1-1, with a possible D match to TRBD1 (5 bases). Germline CDR1 GTSNPN, CDR2 SVGIG (reference sequence). This CDR3 has 14 amino acids. Trimming removed 5 bases from V and 4 bases from J, with 17 bases in between. CDR3 in DNA: TGTGCCTGGGTACGCCCGGGGACTCCCACTGAAGCTTTCTTT. It is translated as CAWVRPGTPTEAFF. Filled out from reference TRBV30 and TRBJ1-1, the complete variable domain reads SQTIHQWPATLVQPVGSPLSLECTVEGTSNPNLYWYRQAAGRGLQLLFYSVGIGQISSEVPQNLSASRPQDRQFILSSKKLLLSDSGFYLCAWVRPGTPTEAFFGQGTRLTVV.

The chain recombines TRBV4-1 with TRBJ2-4; no firm D call. This CDR3 has 17 residues. The V gene lost 1 base and the J gene lost 2 bases, with 15 bases spanning the gap. Per the germline V gene, CDR1 is MGHRA and CDR2 is YSYEKL. The CDR3 nucleotides read TGCGCCAGCAGCCAAGGAGGTGTAAAAGGGTCCAAAAACATTCAGTACTTC. It encodes CASSQGGVKGSKNIQYF.

DNA of the CDR3: TGTGCCAGCAGCCCGGACAGGGTACAAACTGAAGCTTTCTTT. Encoded protein: CASSPDRVQTEAFF. The rearrangement uses TRBV7-8 and TRBJ1-1, with TRBD1 matching over 8 bases. Germline-derived CDR1 and CDR2 are SGHVS and FQNEAQ. J was trimmed by 5 bases and V by 5 bases; bases with no gene match: 7. The CDR3 sequence is 14 residues long.

The chain uses TRBV6-2 or TRBV6-3 and TRBJ1-1; the D gene is possibly TRBD1 (5 bases). The CDR3 totals 15 residues. Germline lookup yields CDR1 MNHEY and CDR2 SVGEGT. Deletions cut 5 bases from V and 2 bases from J, with 15 bases between. CDR3 sequence (DNA): TGTGCCAGCAGTCACAAGCGGACACCCAACACTGAAGCTTTCTTT. Translated: CASSHKRTPNTEAFF.

This clonotype was seen a single time. CDR3 nucleotides: TGTGCCAGCTCACCACCAAGACCACAGTTCAATGAGCAGTTCTTC. Its protein product is CASSPPRPQFNEQFF. The chain links TRBV18 to TRBJ2-1, with D unresolved. The V gene lost 0 bases and the J gene lost 6 bases, with 12 bases spanning the gap. The CDR3 contains 15 residues. Germline V gene sequence: CDR1 KGHSH, CDR2 LQKENI.

The gene calls are TRBV10-2 and TRBJ2-3, with 10 bases fitting TRBD2. Germline V lookup: CDR1 WSHSY, CDR2 SAAADI. The CDR3 is 16 amino acids. J was trimmed by 1 base and V by 8 bases; bases with no gene match: 9. In nucleotides, the CDR3 is TGCGCCAGCTGTCCTAGCGGGGGCGTTGGCACAGATACGCAGTATTTT. It encodes CASCPSGGVGTDTQYF.

The chain carries TRBV4-3 and TRBJ2-1; TRBD2 matches at 8 bases. Germline V lookup: CDR1 LGHNA, CDR2 YSLEER. CDR3 length: 16 amino acids. V lost 0 bases and J lost 6; bases outside the gene matches: 7. The CDR3 here is CASSQDPVLAGNEQFF. DNA of the CDR3: TGCGCCAGCAGCCAAGATCCGGTGCTAGCGGGCAATGAGCAGTTCTTC.